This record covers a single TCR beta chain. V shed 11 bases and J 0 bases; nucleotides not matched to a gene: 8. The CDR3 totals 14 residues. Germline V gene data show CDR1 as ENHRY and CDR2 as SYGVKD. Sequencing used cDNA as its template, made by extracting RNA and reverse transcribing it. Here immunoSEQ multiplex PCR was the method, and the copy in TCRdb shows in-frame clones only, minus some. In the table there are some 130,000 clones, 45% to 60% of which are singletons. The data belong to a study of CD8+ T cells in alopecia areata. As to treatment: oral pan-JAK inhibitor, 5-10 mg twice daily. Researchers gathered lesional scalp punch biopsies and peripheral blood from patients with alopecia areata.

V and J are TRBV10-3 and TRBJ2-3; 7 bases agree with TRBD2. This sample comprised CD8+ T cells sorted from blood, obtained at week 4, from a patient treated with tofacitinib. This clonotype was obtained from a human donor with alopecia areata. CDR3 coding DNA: TGTGCCGCCACGGGGGGAACTAGCACAGATACGCAGTATTTT. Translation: CAATGGTSTDTQYF.